This T cell receptor beta chain is drawn from a study of shared clonotypes between healthy human individuals. To note about this clone: This specimen includes other DNA sequences encoding the same CDR3.

This CDR3 comprises 14 residues. Germline CDR1 is SGDLS and CDR2 is YYNGEE. V was cut by 0 bases and J by 2 bases, with 7 bases left in between. The protocol was immunoSEQ multiplex PCR, while the TCRdb copy is restricted to in-frame clones and leaves out a portion. The sample carries 2 million to 2.5 million clones, 85% to 95% recorded once. Specimen: naive CD4+ T cells from PBMCs. Sample subset: CD45RA+ positively selected. The rearrangement joins TRBV9 to TRBJ2-3, with D hard to call. This clonotype was obtained from a man younger than 30 in good health. Some clones in this sample may be carry-over from other donors' samples. This CDR3 is CASSVATHTDTQYF. CDR3 DNA: TGTGCCAGCAGCGTAGCGACCCACACAGATACGCAGTATTTT.